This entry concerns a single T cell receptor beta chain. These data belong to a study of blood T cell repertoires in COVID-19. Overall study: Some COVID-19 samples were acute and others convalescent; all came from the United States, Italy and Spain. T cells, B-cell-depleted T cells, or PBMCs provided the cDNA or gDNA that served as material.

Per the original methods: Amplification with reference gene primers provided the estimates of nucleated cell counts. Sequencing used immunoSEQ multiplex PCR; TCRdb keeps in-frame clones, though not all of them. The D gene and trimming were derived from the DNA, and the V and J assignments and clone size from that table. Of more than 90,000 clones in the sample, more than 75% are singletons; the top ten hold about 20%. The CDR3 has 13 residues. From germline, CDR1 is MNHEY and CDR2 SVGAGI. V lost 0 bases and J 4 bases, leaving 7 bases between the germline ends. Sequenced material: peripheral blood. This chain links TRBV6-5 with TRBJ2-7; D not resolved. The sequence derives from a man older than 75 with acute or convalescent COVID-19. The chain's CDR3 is CASSYSRGYEQYF. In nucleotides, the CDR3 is TGTGCCAGCAGTTACTCGAGAGGATACGAGCAGTACTTC.